The sequence of this T cell receptor (beta chain) was determined in a study of T cell responses to AZD1222 COVID-19 vaccine. Study summary: Second-dose intervals of approximately 4 or approximately 12 weeks were pooled.

Study findings and constraints: Baseline seropositives among AZD1222 recipients totaled only five or six. There were vaccine-associated CD4 TCRs across spike, dominant at 160-218 and 743-854. Nearly half of spike-specific TCRs reportedly go after variant regions that carry no mutations.

The CDR3 has 13 amino acids. Per the germline V gene, CDR1 is LNHDA and CDR2 is SQIVND (reference sequence). The V end lost 7 bases, the J end lost 2 bases, and 9 bases lay between the germline ends. With respect to this clone: Its antigen remains unidentified.

The table came from immunoSEQ multiplex PCR; TCRdb's copy has only in-frame clones and leaves some out. The sample contains 110,000 to 150,000 clones, roughly 91% of which appear only once. This clonotype originated in an adult in good health. J is TRBJ1-5 and V is TRBV19; D perhaps matches TRBD1 (5 bases). The sequenced sample was peripheral blood, obtained on day 0 of AZD1222 vaccination. The CDR3, as DNA: TGTGCCAGTACATGGGGGGGCAATCAGCCCCAGCATTTT. Translation: CASTWGGNQPQHF.